This passage covers 17 T cell receptor beta chains from one sample sequenced in a study of blood T cell repertoires in COVID-19. Generated by immunoSEQ multiplex PCR, the TCRdb table keeps only in-frame clones and is missing some. The sample lists roughly 330,000 clones, around nine tenths occurring once. Sequenced input: PBMCs or T cells enriched from blood (not recorded which). These receptors all stem from a man in his thirties or forties who had recovered from COVID-19.

The CDR3 loop reads CATSGRTGRAGGYGYTF. The CDR3 DNA reads as TGTGCCACCAGTGGGAGGACAGGTCGGGCCGGGGGCTATGGCTACACCTTC. The genes are TRBV24-1 and TRBJ1-2, with 7 bases that match TRBD1. Unmatched junction bases numbered 15, after V lost 5 bases and J lost 4 bases. The CDR3 covers 17 residues. Germline V gene sequence: CDR1 KGHDR, CDR2 SFDVKD.

The chain employs TRBV7-9 and TRBJ2-4, with unresolved D. Germline CDR1 SEHNR, CDR2 FQNEAQ (reference sequence). V was trimmed by 5 bases and J by 11 bases, leaving 10 bases between them. The CDR3 sequence is 11 residues long. This chain's CDR3 is CASSPQSVQYF. DNA of the CDR3: TGTGCCAGCAGCCCCCAATCGGTTCAGTACTTC.

The V and J genes are TRBV13 and TRBJ1-1, with 10 nucleotides matching TRBD1. This CDR3 spans 16 amino acids. Trimming removed 5 bases from V and 5 bases from J; junction bases left unmatched: 11. The germline V gene encodes CDR1 PRHDT and CDR2 FYEKMQ (reference sequence). The DNA of the CDR3 is TGTGCCAGCAGCCCCCGGGACAGGGGAGTCGGGACTGAAGCTTTCTTT. It codes for CASSPRDRGVGTEAFF.

The chain has TRBV19 and TRBJ2-4; no reliable D call. This CDR3 has 12 amino acids. CDR1 LNHDA and CDR2 SQIVND come from the germline V gene (reference sequence). The V and J ends lost 7 bases and 5 bases respectively, with 9 bases between them. CDR3 loop: CASTDTENIQYF. The CDR3 DNA reads TGTGCCAGTACCGACACAGAAAACATTCAGTACTTC.

The chain links TRBV7-9 to TRBJ1-1, with 7 bases aligning to TRBD1. J gave up 4 bases and V 4 bases, and 6 bases lay outside the gene matches. Germline V lookup: CDR1 SEHNR, CDR2 FQNEAQ (reference sequence). The length of the CDR3 is 14 residues. The CDR3 spells CASSSRTGPTEAFF. CDR3 coding DNA: TGTGCCAGCAGCTCGAGGACAGGTCCCACTGAAGCTTTCTTT.

The V gene is TRBV19, the J gene TRBJ2-1; 9 positions match TRBD2. Germline CDR1 is LNHDA and CDR2 is SQIVND (reference sequence). The trim removed 4 bases at V and 4 bases at J, leaving 2 bases unmatched. This CDR3 has 14 amino acids. CDR3 in DNA: TGTGCCAGTAGTAAGGGACTAGCTTACAATGAGCAGTTCTTC. Its translation: CASSKGLAYNEQFF.

This clone was seen a single time. The V gene is TRBV25-1, the J gene TRBJ2-7; D may be TRBD1 (5 bases). CDR1 is MGHDK, CDR2 SYGVNS, per germline. The CDR3 covers 12 residues. Trimming took off 4 bases at V and 6 bases at J, with 10 bases between the two ends. This chain's CDR3 is CASSVQVSEQYF. CDR3 sequence (DNA): TGTGCCAGCAGTGTACAGGTTTCCGAGCAGTACTTC.

V gene TRBV6-5 combines with J gene TRBJ1-2, with a tentative D call TRBD1 (6 bases). V gave up 1 base and J gave up 6 bases, with 12 bases separating them. Looked up from germline, CDR1 is MNHEY and CDR2 is SVGAGI. There are 14 residues in the CDR3. CDR3 bases: TGTGCCAGCAGTTACTATGCCAGGGGAAATGGCTACACCTTC. Amino acid sequence: CASSYYARGNGYTF.

This chain uses TRBV5-1 with TRBJ2-1; TRBD2 aligns across 11 bases. CDR3 length equals 19 residues. Germline V CDR1 and CDR2: SGHRS, YFSETQ. V was pared by 0 bases and J by 6 bases, with 14 bases of the junction left unmatched. CDR3 region: CASSLEFPPLAGGVNEQFF. In nucleotides, the CDR3 is TGCGCCAGCAGCTTGGAGTTCCCCCCCTTAGCGGGGGGGGTCAATGAGCAGTTCTTC.

As regards this clone: Additional DNA sequences in this sample encode the identical CDR3. The V gene is TRBV18, the J gene TRBJ1-5, with D unresolved. Trimming took 3 bases from V and 4 from J, leaving 7 bases between them. CDR1 is KGHSH and CDR2 is LQKENI in the germline V gene. This CDR3 region has 13 residues. In DNA form, the CDR3 reads TGTGCCAGCTCACCGTCGGGGAATCAGCCCCAGCATTTT. Its protein is CASSPSGNQPQHF.

This chain connects TRBV7-9 to TRBJ1-4; D not certain. The V gene's germline CDR1 is SEHNR and CDR2 FQNEAQ (reference sequence). Trimming stripped 4 bases from V and 1 base from J, with 10 bases between. The CDR3 is 15 residues long. In DNA form, the CDR3 reads TGTGCCAGCAGCTCCCGAACGGGAACTAATGAAAAACTGTTTTTT. The encoded protein is CASSSRTGTNEKLFF.

This chain connects TRBV15 to TRBJ2-4; D uncertain. Germline CDR1 reads LNHNV; CDR2 reads YYDKDF (reference sequence). The CDR3 spans 13 residues. V lost 4 bases, J lost 5 bases, and 9 bases lay in between. As DNA, the CDR3 is TGTGCCACCAGCAATTCGTTCCAAAACATTCAGTACTTC. Its translation: CATSNSFQNIQYF.

The rearrangement uses TRBV6-5 and TRBJ1-1, with no clear D. Trimming pared 6 bases from V and 3 bases from J, leaving 14 bases between. This CDR3 region has 14 residues. In germline, CDR1 is MNHEY, CDR2 SVGAGI. CDR3 in amino acids: CASRHGGLDTEAFF. DNA for the CDR3: TGTGCCAGCAGACACGGTGGGCTGGACACTGAAGCTTTCTTT.

The chain uses TRBV3-1 (or the pseudogene TRBV3-2) and TRBJ1-1, with a weak D call TRBD1 (6 bases). The length of the CDR3 is 15 residues. CDR1 is LGHDT and CDR2 is YNNKEL in the germline V gene (reference sequence). V was trimmed by 4 bases and J by 2 bases, leaving 14 bases between them. The CDR3 loop is CASSRFGRGNTEAFF. The CDR3 DNA reads as TGTGCCAGCAGCCGATTTGGCAGGGGAAACACTGAAGCTTTCTTT.

This rearrangement joins TRBV7-2 to TRBJ2-5; no clear D gene. Trimming took off 3 bases at V and 2 bases at J, with 7 bases between the two ends. The V gene's germline CDR1 is SGHTA and CDR2 FQGNSA. The CDR3 sequence is 13 residues long. The CDR3 nucleotides read TGTGCCAGCAGCTTTAGCTGGCAAGAGACCCAGTACTTC. It translates to CASSFSWQETQYF.

CDR3 amino acids: CASSLRLAGVYTGELFF. In nucleotides, the CDR3 is TGTGCCAGCAGCTTAAGACTAGCGGGGGTTTATACCGGGGAGCTGTTTTTT. V is TRBV7-2 and J is TRBJ2-2; TRBD2 aligns across 12 bases. The CDR3 spans 17 residues. The germline CDR1 and CDR2 sequences are SGHTA and FQGNSA. The V segment lost 2 bases and the J segment 5 bases; nucleotides outside the gene matches: 6. The complete variable domain, with remaining parts taken from reference TRBV7-2 and TRBJ2-2, reads GAGVSQSPSNKVTEKGKDVELRCDPISGHTALYWYRQSLGQGLEFLIYFQGNSAPDKSGLPSDRFSAERTGGSVSTLTIQRTQQEDSAVYLCASSLRLAGVYTGELFFGEGSRLTVL.

The V gene is TRBV4-1, the J gene TRBJ2-2; 7 bases are shared with TRBD1. CDR1 is MGHRA, CDR2 YSYEKL, per germline. The CDR3 covers 15 residues. The J segment lost 3 bases and the V segment lost 5 bases, leaving 6 bases of the junction unmatched. DNA of the CDR3: TGCGCCAGCAGCATCCGGGACAGTTACACCGGGGAGCTGTTTTTT. This sequence encodes CASSIRDSYTGELFF.